The clone carrying this T cell receptor beta chain was counted ten times or more. The antigen remains unidentified. TCRdb processed the PCR reads anew with MiXCR; each CDR3 protein has one entry. The profile shows over 35,000 distinct CDR3 sequences, roughly 24% of them singletons. The sample originates from a study of molecular identifiers for immune sequencing clone quantification. Whole-study results and caveats: With a barcode shared among identical TCR molecules, highly expanded clone sizes could be underestimated.

A CD8+CD4-CCR7+CD45RA+ gate was used to sort naive CD8 T cells. Deletions cut 6 bases from V and 6 bases from J, with 18 bases between. Germline V lookup: CDR1 MNHEY, CDR2 SVGAGI. This CDR3 has 15 residues. Input material: naive CD8+ T cells from blood, with Jurkat cell RNA spiked in. Subset of the sample: FACS-sorted CD8+CD4-CCR7+CD45RA+ naive T cells. This sequence originates from a human donor in good health. Some libraries in this study had Jurkat cell RNA spiked in. The V gene is TRBV6-5, the J gene TRBJ1-5, with D perhaps matching TRBD1 (5 bases). The CDR3 sequence: CASRRTRRKGQPQHF. CDR3 nucleotides: TGTGCCAGCAGACGGACACGAAGGAAGGGTCAGCCCCAGCATTTT.